Shown below are 32 T cell receptor beta chains from a single sample sequenced in a study of cytotoxic CD8 clonotypes in ibrutinib-treated CLL. The protocol was immunoSEQ multiplex PCR, while the TCRdb copy is restricted to in-frame clones and leaves out a portion. The sample contains 100,000 to 150,000 clones, over 75% of which appear only once. Specimen: PBMCs, collected after 24 months of ibrutinib treatment. The origin of the receptors is a human donor with chronic lymphocytic leukemia.

The sample holds one count of this clone. The chain uses TRBV9 and TRBJ1-1, with TRBD1 matching 7 bases. Trimming at V came to 4 bases and at J to 6 bases, leaving 9 bases not matched to a gene. The germline V gene encodes CDR1 SGDLS and CDR2 YYNGEE. The CDR3 has 14 amino acids. This CDR3 is CASSPQFGTAEAFF. DNA of the CDR3: TGTGCCAGCAGCCCACAATTTGGGACAGCTGAAGCTTTCTTT.

The chain employs TRBV19 and TRBJ2-1; D remains ambiguous. Germline assignment: CDR1 LNHDA and CDR2 SQIVND (reference sequence). The CDR3 has 15 residues. V dropped 3 bases and J dropped 5 bases, with 14 bases sitting between them. Here the CDR3 reads CASSMYQRRNNEQFF. CDR3 nucleotides: TGTGCCAGTAGTATGTATCAACGCCGCAACAATGAGCAGTTCTTC.

This clone has only one observation. DNA of the CDR3: TGTGCCACCAGCAGAGACGGGGCTAGTGGAAACACCATATATTTT. Translating it yields CATSRDGASGNTIYF. V usage is TRBV15 and J usage is TRBJ1-3; possibly TRBD1 for D (5 bases). The CDR3 covers 15 residues. The ends were cut back, 0 bases at V and 3 bases at J, with 9 bases in the middle. Germline values: CDR1 LNHNV, CDR2 YYDKDF (reference sequence).

The V gene is TRBV7-2, the J gene TRBJ2-3, with a tentative D call TRBD2 (6 bases). The V end was cut by 6 bases, the J end by 0 bases, with 7 bases between. CDR1 is SGHTA, CDR2 FQGNSA, per germline. The CDR3 has 13 residues. In DNA form, the CDR3 reads TGTGCCAGCAGGGGGACTAGCACAGATACGCAGTATTTT. Protein product: CASRGTSTDTQYF.

This sequence joins TRBV27 and TRBJ1-2, with D perhaps matching TRBD1 (6 bases). The CDR3 has 14 amino acids. CDR1 is MNHEY and CDR2 is SMNVEV in the germline V gene (reference sequence). V was pared by 3 bases and J by 0 bases, with 8 bases between. The CDR3 region has the DNA TGTGCCAGCAGTTTGAAGGGGGCTAACTATGGCTACACCTTC. Its translation: CASSLKGANYGYTF.

V usage is TRBV30 and J usage is TRBJ1-5; perhaps TRBD1 as D (6 bases). Germline CDR1 GTSNPN, CDR2 SVGIG (reference sequence). Trimming took 3 bases from V and 3 from J, leaving 18 bases between them. The CDR3 spans 16 residues. The CDR3 DNA reads as TGTGCCTGGAGCGCCAACAGGGCCCTACTCAATCAGCCCCAGCATTTT. This gives the protein CAWSANRALLNQPQHF.

This clone was recorded once. The V gene is TRBV4-3, the J gene TRBJ1-2; D gene unclear. CDR1 and CDR2 from the germline V gene are LGHNA and YSLEER. V lost 2 bases to trimming and J lost 3 bases, with 4 bases between them. The CDR3 has 12 residues. The CDR3 coding sequence is TGCGCCAGCAGCCAAATGGACTATGGCTACACCTTC. Protein: CASSQMDYGYTF.

The V call is TRBV4-1, the J call TRBJ1-2; D gene unclear. Trimming took off 0 bases at V and 5 bases at J, with 10 bases between the two ends. This CDR3 is 14 amino acids long. Germline-derived CDR1 and CDR2 are MGHRA and YSYEKL. The CDR3 nucleotides read TGCGCCAGCAGCCAAGAGGTAGGGAGGTATGGCTACACCTTC. Its translation is CASSQEVGRYGYTF.

This rearrangement joins TRBV19 to TRBJ2-3, with 9 bases matching TRBD2. CDR3 length: 17 amino acids. V dropped 1 base and J dropped 4; count of bases not matched to a gene: 9. Germline V gene sequence: CDR1 LNHDA, CDR2 SQIVND (reference sequence). The CDR3 loop reads CASSIVEIAGAADTQYF. CDR3 in DNA: TGTGCCAGTAGTATAGTGGAAATAGCGGGAGCCGCAGATACGCAGTATTTT.

This clone was detected a few times. The rearrangement joins TRBV7-3 to TRBJ2-7, with a tentative D call TRBD1 (7 bases). CDR3 length: 13 amino acids. Germline V gene sequence: CDR1 SGHTA, CDR2 FQGTGA. Trimming stripped 5 bases from V and 7 bases from J, with 15 bases between. CDR3 DNA: TGTGCCAGCAGCCGAGACAGGGCGGGAGAGCAGTACTTC. Translated: CASSRDRAGEQYF.

The J gene is TRBJ2-3, the V gene TRBV21-1; the table's D call, TRBD2, was not checked against the DNA. TRBV21-1 is an annotated pseudogene. The CDR3 is 15 amino acids. This chain's CDR3 is CASSSRGGSTDTQYF. CDR3 DNA sequence: TGTGCCAGCAGCTCCCGGGGAGGGAGCACAGATACGCAGTATTTT.

This chain links TRBV7-5 with TRBJ2-2; the listed D gene, TRBD2, was not tested against the DNA. TRBV7-5 is deemed a pseudogene. This CDR3 spans 16 amino acids. CDR3 loop: CVRSYRGAPNTGELFF. As DNA, the CDR3 is TGTGTCAGAAGCTACCGGGGTGCCCCGAACACCGGGGAGCTGTTTTTT.

The V and J genes are TRBV28 and TRBJ1-4; 7 nucleotides match TRBD1. V lost 6 bases and J lost 15; bases outside the gene matches: 16. The CDR3 spans 14 residues. The germline V gene encodes CDR1 MDHEN and CDR2 SYDVKM. The CDR3 DNA is TGTGCCAGCAGCCTGACGGACAGGAGATTAAAGTTGTTTTTT. Its protein product is CASSLTDRRLKLFF.

This clone was detected once. V gene TRBV25-1 combines with J gene TRBJ1-6, with D perhaps matching TRBD1 (5 bases). CDR1 is MGHDK, CDR2 SYGVNS, per germline. This CDR3 is built from 13 residues. Trimming cost V 7 bases and J 8 bases, with 12 bases left between them. CDR3 coding DNA: TGTGCCAGCACGGGGGGTATCGATTCACCCCTCCACTTT. Translated, it gives CASTGGIDSPLHF. Supplemented by reference TRBV25-1 and TRBJ1-6, the full variable domain reads EADIYQTPRYLVIGTGKKITLECSQTMGHDKMYWYQQDPGMELHLIHYSYGVNSTEKGDLSSESTVSRIRTEHFPLTLESARPSHTSQYLCASTGGIDSPLHFGNGTRLTVT.

This clone was detected only once. The gene calls are TRBV4-1 and TRBJ2-5; 7 bases agree with TRBD1. Germline values: CDR1 MGHRA, CDR2 YSYEKL. The CDR3 has 15 residues. Losses at the gene ends were 4 bases for V and 1 base for J; bases not matched to a gene: 6. The CDR3 is CASSLGTVSQETQYF. The CDR3 nucleotides read TGCGCCAGCAGCCTAGGGACAGTTTCCCAAGAGACCCAGTACTTC.

The chain carries TRBV5-6 and TRBJ2-2; TRBD1 agrees at 11 bases. Per germline, CDR1 SGHDT and CDR2 YYEEEE. CDR3 size: 15 residues. The V segment lost 2 bases and the J segment 7 bases; nucleotides outside the gene matches: 4. For the CDR3, the DNA is TGTGCCAGCAGCTTTGGGACAGGGGGTCACGGGGAGCTGTTTTTT. This translates into CASSFGTGGHGELFF.

This chain links TRBV19 with TRBJ2-3; no reliable D call. V lost 7 bases and J 4 bases, leaving 18 bases between the germline ends. The V gene's germline CDR1 is LNHDA and CDR2 SQIVND (reference sequence). The CDR3 runs 15 residues. CDR3 in DNA: TGTGCCAGTACTGATAGTTGGAAAGGGTCAGATACGCAGTATTTT. It translates to CASTDSWKGSDTQYF.

The chain carries TRBV6-5 and TRBJ2-3; D ambiguous. The CDR3 runs to 15 residues. Germline loops: CDR1 MNHEY, CDR2 SVGAGI. The V and J ends lost 2 bases and 0 bases respectively, with 9 bases between them. Written as DNA, the CDR3 is TGTGCCAGCAGTTACAACGCGGAAAGCACAGATACGCAGTATTTT. Its translation is CASSYNAESTDTQYF.

The rearrangement uses TRBV21-1 and TRBJ2-1; the D segment call TRBD2 is taken from the table without a DNA check. TRBV21-1 is given as a pseudogene. The CDR3 loop spans 15 amino acids. DNA for the CDR3: TGTGCCAGCAGCAAAAGACTAGCGGGGCACAATGAGCAGTTCTTC. This sequence encodes CASSKRLAGHNEQFF.

This rearrangement joins TRBV19 to TRBJ1-3; D unclear. CDR1 is LNHDA, CDR2 SQIVND, per germline (reference sequence). Trimming left V 3 bases short and J 4 bases short, with 7 bases between. This CDR3 contains 13 residues. For the CDR3, the DNA is TGTGCCAGTAGTATTAACGGAGGAAACACCATATATTTT. It codes for CASSINGGNTIYF.

The V call is TRBV30, the J call TRBJ1-3; D not certain. The CDR3 totals 14 residues. V dropped 4 bases and J dropped 4 bases, with 14 bases sitting between them. In germline, CDR1 is GTSNPN, CDR2 SVGIG (reference sequence). The CDR3 is CAWKRDTRGNTIYF. CDR3 DNA sequence: TGTGCCTGGAAACGAGACACGAGGGGAAACACCATATATTTT. The entire variable domain, with the rest obtained from reference TRBV30 and TRBJ1-3, is as follows: SQTIHQWPATLVQPVGSPLSLECTVEGTSNPNLYWYRQAAGRGLQLLFYSVGIGQISSEVPQNLSASRPQDRQFILSSKKLLLSDSGFYLCAWKRDTRGNTIYFGEGSWLTVV.

The CDR3 nucleotides are TGTGCCAGCAGCCAAGATCGTACCACTGAAGCTTTCTTT. Amino acids: CASSQDRTTEAFF. V gene TRBV4-2 combines with J gene TRBJ1-1, with D unresolved. Trimming left V 0 bases short and J 4 bases short, with 6 bases between. The germline CDR1 and CDR2 sequences are LGHNA and YNFKEQ. The CDR3 has 13 amino acids.

V and J are TRBV29-1 and TRBJ2-7; 8 nucleotides match TRBD1. Germline V CDR1 and CDR2: SQVTM, ANQGSEA. There are 12 residues in the CDR3. V lost 2 bases, J lost 5 bases, and 2 bases stayed unmatched. The CDR3 nucleotides are TGCAGCGTTGAACAGGGGGCGCACGAGCAGTACTTC. It translates to CSVEQGAHEQYF.

The chain is built from TRBV29-1 and TRBJ2-4; TRBD1 agrees at 8 bases. This CDR3 region has 13 residues. V shed 7 bases, J shed 7 bases, and the junction held 9 bases outside the gene matches. CDR1 is SQVTM, CDR2 ANQGSEA, per germline. The DNA of the CDR3 is TGCAGCGCCGCAGGGGGCTTAAAGAACATTCAGTACTTC. It translates to CSAAGGLKNIQYF.

V and J are TRBV28 and TRBJ2-7; D unresolved. The V gene's germline CDR1 is MDHEN and CDR2 SYDVKM. Trimming cost V 1 base and J 2 bases, with 6 bases left between them. This CDR3 contains 13 residues. The CDR3 is CASSLSHPYEQYF. For the CDR3, the DNA is TGTGCCAGCAGTTTATCTCACCCCTACGAGCAGTACTTC.

The chain has TRBV5-1 and TRBJ2-3; D gene unclear. CDR1 and CDR2 (germline): SGHRS, YFSETQ. The germline V and J ends were trimmed by 0 bases and 4 bases, with 3 bases remaining between them. The CDR3 extends over 12 amino acids. The CDR3 loop is CASSLAADTQYF. CDR3 bases: TGCGCCAGCAGCTTGGCCGCAGATACGCAGTATTTT.

This chain uses TRBV5-8 with TRBJ1-6; possibly TRBD1 for D (5 bases). The CDR3 sequence is 15 residues long. Trimming cost V 6 bases and J 9 bases, with 19 bases left between them. CDR1 SGHTS and CDR2 YDEGEE come from the germline V gene. The CDR3 spells CASNRDRLDISPLHF. For the CDR3, the DNA is TGTGCCAGCAACCGGGACCGCCTGGATATTTCACCCCTCCACTTT.

The CDR3 region has the DNA TGTGCCAGCAGCAAATTAACAGGGCGGTACTATGGCTACACCTTC. It encodes CASSKLTGRYYGYTF. The chain employs TRBV25-1 and TRBJ1-2; possible D gene TRBD1, 6 bases. CDR1 and CDR2 (germline): MGHDK, SYGVNS. The CDR3 covers 15 residues. V lost 6 bases and J lost 3, with 17 bases in between.

This clone was detected only a few times. The V call is TRBV7-9, the J call TRBJ1-2, with D tentatively TRBD1 (5 bases). V lost 1 base and J lost 2, with 11 bases in between. The CDR3 consists of 15 residues. Germline CDR1 reads SEHNR; CDR2 reads FQNEAQ (reference sequence). DNA for the CDR3: TGTGCCAGCAGCTTAGGGTCCCAGGGCAACTATGGCTACACCTTC. Translation gives CASSLGSQGNYGYTF.

The J gene is TRBJ2-7, the V gene TRBV30, with D hard to call. The ends were cut back, 7 bases at V and 0 bases at J, with 10 bases in the middle. CDR1 is GTSNPN and CDR2 is SVGIG in the germline V gene (reference sequence). This CDR3 has 12 residues. CDR3 protein: CASSRSSYEQYF. The CDR3 nucleotides are TGTGCCTCCAGTAGGAGCTCCTACGAGCAGTACTTC.

The chain carries TRBV4-2 and TRBJ1-3; D remains ambiguous. Trimming removed 4 bases from V and 2 bases from J, with 15 bases in between. Germline CDR1 reads LGHNA; CDR2 reads YNFKEQ. The CDR3 length is 16 residues. The CDR3 nucleotides read TGTGCCAGCAGCCCCAATACTGACAAGGCTGGAAACACCATATATTTT. Its translation: CASSPNTDKAGNTIYF.

This clone was observed many times. This chain uses TRBV5-4 with TRBJ2-7; no firm D call. CDR1 SGHNT and CDR2 YYREEE come from the germline V gene (reference sequence). V shed 0 bases and J shed 7 bases, with 8 bases lying between them. This CDR3 is 12 amino acids long. The chain's CDR3 is CASSLAPGEQYF. CDR3 nucleotide sequence: TGTGCCAGCAGCTTGGCCCCAGGAGAGCAGTACTTC.